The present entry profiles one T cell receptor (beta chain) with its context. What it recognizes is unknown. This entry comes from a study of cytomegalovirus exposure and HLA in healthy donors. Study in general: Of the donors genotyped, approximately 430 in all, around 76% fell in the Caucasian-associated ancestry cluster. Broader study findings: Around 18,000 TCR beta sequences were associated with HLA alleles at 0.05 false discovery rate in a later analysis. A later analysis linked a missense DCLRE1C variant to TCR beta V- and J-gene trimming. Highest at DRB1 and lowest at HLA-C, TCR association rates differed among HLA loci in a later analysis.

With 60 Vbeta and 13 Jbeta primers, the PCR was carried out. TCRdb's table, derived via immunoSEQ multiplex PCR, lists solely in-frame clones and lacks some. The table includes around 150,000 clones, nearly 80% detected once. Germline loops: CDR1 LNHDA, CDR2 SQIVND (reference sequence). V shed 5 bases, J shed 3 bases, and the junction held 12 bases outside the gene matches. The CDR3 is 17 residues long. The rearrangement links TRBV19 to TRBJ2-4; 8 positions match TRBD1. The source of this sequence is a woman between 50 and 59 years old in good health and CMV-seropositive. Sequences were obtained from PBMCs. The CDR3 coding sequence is TGTGCCAGTAGTCGGACGTGGACAGGGAAAAGCAAAAACATTCAGTACTTC. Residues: CASSRTWTGKSKNIQYF.